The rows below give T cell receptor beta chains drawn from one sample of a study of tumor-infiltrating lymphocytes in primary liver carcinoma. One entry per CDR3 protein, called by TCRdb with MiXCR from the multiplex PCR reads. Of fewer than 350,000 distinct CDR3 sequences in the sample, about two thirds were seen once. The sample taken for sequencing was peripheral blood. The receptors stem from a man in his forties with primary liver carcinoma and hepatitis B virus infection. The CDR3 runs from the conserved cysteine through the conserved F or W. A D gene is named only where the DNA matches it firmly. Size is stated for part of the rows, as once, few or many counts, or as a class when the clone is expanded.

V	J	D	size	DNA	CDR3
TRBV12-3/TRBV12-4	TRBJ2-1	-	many	TGTGCCAGCACCACCCAGGGGCGGGAGATCTCTGAGCAGTTCTTC	CASTTQGREISEQFF
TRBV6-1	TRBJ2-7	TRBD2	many	TGTGCCAGCATTTACACTAGCGGGTCCTCCTACGAGCAGTACTTC	CASIYTSGSSYEQYF
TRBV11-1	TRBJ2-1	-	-	TGTGCCAGCGCAGGACCCTACAATGAGCAGTTCTTC	CASAGPYNEQFF
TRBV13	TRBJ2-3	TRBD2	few	TGTGCCAGCAGCCCCGGTCTGGGAGGGAGGTCCTCAGATACGCAGTATTTT	CASSPGLGGRSSDTQYF
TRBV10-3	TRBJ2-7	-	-	TGTGCCATCAGGAGCCCCTCCGCGATGTACGAGCAGTACTTC	CAIRSPSAMYEQYF
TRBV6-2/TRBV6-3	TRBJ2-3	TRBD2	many	TGTGCCAGCAGTTACTCTAGCGGGAGGGCCTTATCAGATACGCAGTATTTT	CASSYSSGRALSDTQYF
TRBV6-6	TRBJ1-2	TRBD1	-	TGTGCCAGCAGGTTGCCCGAGACAGGGGGGGGCTACACCTTC	CASRLPETGGGYTF
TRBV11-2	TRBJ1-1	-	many	TGTGCCAGCAGCGTAGGTATCGGGGGACCTGAAGCTTTCTTT	CASSVGIGGPEAFF
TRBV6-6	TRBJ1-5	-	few	TGTACCAGCAGTCCTAGAGTGGGCAATCAGCACCAGCATTTT	CTSSPRVGNQHQHF
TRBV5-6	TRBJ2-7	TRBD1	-	TGTGCCAGCAGCCCACCGGGACAGGACCACGAGCAGTACTTC	CASSPPGQDHEQYF
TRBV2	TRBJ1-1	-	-	TGTGCCAGCACGCGGGAGGCTGAAGCTTTCTTT	CASTREAEAFF
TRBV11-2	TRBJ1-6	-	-	TGTGCCAGCAGCTACAATGTGGTCCTCAGCTCCTATGATTCACCCCTCCACTTT	CASSYNVVLSSYDSPLHF
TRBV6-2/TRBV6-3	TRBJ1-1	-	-	TGTACCAGCAGTTGCCCAGAACTGAACACTGAAGCTTTCTTT	CTSSCPELNTEAFF
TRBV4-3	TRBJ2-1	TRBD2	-	TGCGCCAGCAGCCAAGACCCTAGCGGGAGGAGCCCCTCCTACAATGAGCAGTTCTTC	CASSQDPSGRSPSYNEQFF
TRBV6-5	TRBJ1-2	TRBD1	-	TGTGCCAGCAGCGGGACAGGGGAAGGCTACACCTTC	CASSGTGEGYTF
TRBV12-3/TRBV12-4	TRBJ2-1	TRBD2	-	TGTGCCAGCAGTCTAGATCCAGGGACTAGTGGCAATGAGCAGTTCTTC	CASSLDPGTSGNEQFF
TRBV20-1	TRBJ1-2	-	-	TGCAGTGCTAGAGGGGGTGGGAGCCGGTATGGCTACACCTTC	CSARGGGSRYGYTF
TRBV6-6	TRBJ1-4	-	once	TGTGCCAGCAGTTACTTGGGGACCGAGGCGAACGAAAAACTGTTTTTT	CASSYLGTEANEKLFF
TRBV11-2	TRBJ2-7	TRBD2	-	TGTGGTAGTAGCTTAGATTGGACTAGCGGGAGTTACGAGCAGTACTTC	CGSSLDWTSGSYEQYF
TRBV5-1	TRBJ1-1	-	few	TGCGCCAGCAGCTTAGCATTGGGTTACCCTGAAGCTTTCTTT	CASSLALGYPEAFF
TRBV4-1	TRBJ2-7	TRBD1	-	TGCGCCAGCAGCCTGACAGGGTTCTACGAGCAGTACTTC	CASSLTGFYEQYF
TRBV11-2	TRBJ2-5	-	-	TGTGCCAGCAGCCAGAACCAAGAGGCCCAATACTTC	CASSQNQEAQYF
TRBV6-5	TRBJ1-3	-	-	TGTGCCAGCAGTTCCGTTACCTCTGGAAACACCATATATTTT	CASSSVTSGNTIYF
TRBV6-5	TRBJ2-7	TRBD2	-	TGTGCCAGCAGAACACCGGGACTAGGGACTCTCGAGCAGTACTTC	CASRTPGLGTLEQYF
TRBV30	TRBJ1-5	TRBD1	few	TGTGCCTGGGCCCCGGGACAGGGTTATAGCAATCAGCCCCAGCATTTT	CAWAPGQGYSNQPQHF